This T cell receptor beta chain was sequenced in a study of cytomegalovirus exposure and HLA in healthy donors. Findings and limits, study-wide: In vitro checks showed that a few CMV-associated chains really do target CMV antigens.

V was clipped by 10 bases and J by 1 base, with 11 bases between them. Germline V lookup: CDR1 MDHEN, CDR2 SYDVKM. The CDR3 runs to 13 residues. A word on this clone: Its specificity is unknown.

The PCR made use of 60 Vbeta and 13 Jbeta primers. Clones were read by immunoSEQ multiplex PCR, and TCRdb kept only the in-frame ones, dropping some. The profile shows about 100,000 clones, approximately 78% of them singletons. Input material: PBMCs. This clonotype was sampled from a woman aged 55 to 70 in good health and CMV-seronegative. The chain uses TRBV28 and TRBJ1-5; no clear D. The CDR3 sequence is CATKIGSNQPQHF. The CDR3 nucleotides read TGTGCCACCAAGATTGGCAGCAATCAGCCCCAGCATTTT.